This TCR beta chain was recorded in a study of blood T cell repertoires in COVID-19 (dated by TCRdb to 2020 to 2021). Context from the whole study: Samples from collaborators originated in the United States, Italy and Spain and spanned both the acute and convalescent phases of COVID-19. Sample metadata almost always included a de-identified subject ID, COVID-19 status, age in years and sex. The repertoires were released in a freely available public database intended as a resource for research on the immune response to SARS-CoV-2. The material from the prospective study consisted of cDNA or gDNA derived from T cells, B-cell-depleted T cells, or PBMCs. Where available, HLA class I and class II types were taken from metadata supplied by the sample provider and were not determined by assay-based typing. The dataset comprised deeply sampled blood TCRbeta repertoires from subjects exposed to, actively infected with, or recovered from COVID-19. The samples were drawn from the first 160 participants of the ongoing ImmuneRACE study and from over 950 subjects provided by 6 global collaborators. The research as a whole found: The quantity of clinical and demographic metadata differed by source and by participant and was supplied without curation.

Concerning this clone: Its antigen is unknown. No base quality information exists; no much larger clone differs at one position.

Collaborating institutions collected whole blood in K2EDTA tubes following their own protocols. Collaborator samples were shipped for TCRbeta analysis as frozen whole blood, isolated PBMCs, or DNA extracted from either sample type. TCRbeta CDR3 regions were amplified from genomic DNA by means of the immunoSEQ Assay, a bias-controlled multiplex PCR. The original pipeline was this. The number of nucleated cells in each sample was estimated by amplification of reference gene primers within the assay. To quantify the absolute abundance of each unique TCRbeta CDR3 rearrangement, sequence reads were collapsed and filtered. For each sample, productive Simpson clonality was calculated as the square root of Simpson's diversity index across productive rearrangements. TCRdb stores this immuneACCESS table with in-frame sequences only. Part of the clones is absent; in the studies checked, under half of the shortfall reflects unresolved V genes, and no reason is known for the rest. D and trimming were read from the DNA, whereas the V and J calls and clone size are those reported in that table. The sample table holds around 300,000 clones, of which 65% to 90% were seen once. About 14% of the sample comes from the top ten.

The CDR3 covers 18 residues, taking in both the cysteine and the phenylalanine. Only the CDR3 DNA stays, 54 bases, in frame from base 1. From the germline V gene, CDR1 is SGHRS and CDR2 is YFSETQ. V loses 4 bases, J loses 7 bases, and the germline ends lie 26 bases apart. Rearrangement joined TRBV5-1 to TRBJ2-2; the best D guess is TRBD2, with 6 bases matching. The source material was peripheral blood. The source is a human donor in a cohort sampled during active COVID-19. Read as DNA, the sequence is TGCGCCAGCAGCCGTAGCCCCGACGTGGAGGGCCGAGGCGGGGAGCTGTTTTTT. The resulting protein is CASSRSPDVEGRGGELFF.